These 8 T cell receptor beta chains were all obtained from the same sample, sequenced in a study of blood T cell repertoires in COVID-19. Some clones are missing from TCRdb's copy, which holds only in-frame ones; the method was immunoSEQ multiplex PCR. Seen here are almost 90,000 clones, over 80% observed once, and the top ten hold around 10%. Source material: peripheral blood. These receptors all come from a man of 80 years or more with acute or convalescent COVID-19.

V usage is TRBV10-3 and J usage is TRBJ1-1; unclear D gene. V lost 3 bases and J 5 bases, leaving 22 bases between the germline ends. The CDR3 has 17 amino acids. Germline assignment: CDR1 ENHRY and CDR2 SYGVKD. The CDR3 DNA reads as TGTGCCATCAGTGATGATTTCAGTCTGGCGGGTGAGACTGAAGCTTTCTTT. Protein product: CAISDDFSLAGETEAFF.

For this clone: Other DNA sequences in the sample encode the same CDR3. This chain uses TRBV18 with TRBJ1-1; the D gene is possibly TRBD1 (5 bases). Germline lookup yields CDR1 KGHSH and CDR2 LQKENI. This CDR3 spans 14 amino acids. V lost 3 bases, J lost 0 bases, and 8 bases lay in between. CDR3 DNA sequence: TGTGCCAGCTCACCGCAGGGTGTGAACACTGAAGCTTTCTTT. It translates to CASSPQGVNTEAFF.

The rearrangement links TRBV5-6 to TRBJ1-2; 10 nucleotides align to TRBD1. The CDR3 extends over 13 amino acids. Germline assignment: CDR1 SGHDT and CDR2 YYEEEE. The J segment lost 7 bases and the V segment lost 3 bases, leaving 3 bases of the junction unmatched. The DNA for the CDR3 is TGTGCCAGCAGCTGGGACAGGGGAGGTGGCTACACCTTC. As protein: CASSWDRGGGYTF. The variable domain in full, completed from reference TRBV5-6 and TRBJ1-2, reads DAGVTQSPTHLIKTRGQQVTLRCSPKSGHDTVSWYQQALGQGPQFIFQYYEEEERQRGNFPDRFSGHQFPNYSSELNVNALLLGDSALYLCASSWDRGGGYTFGSGTRLTVV.

The gene calls are TRBV19 and TRBJ2-2; possible D gene TRBD1, 5 bases. V lost 5 bases, J lost 4 bases, and 8 bases lay in between. Looked up from germline, CDR1 is LNHDA and CDR2 is SQIVND (reference sequence). This CDR3 region has 13 residues. The CDR3 sequence is CASSGASTGELFF. The CDR3 DNA sequence: TGTGCCAGTAGTGGGGCCAGCACCGGGGAGCTGTTTTTT.

This chain links TRBV19 with TRBJ1-2, with TRBD1 matching 7 bases. Germline CDR1 and CDR2: LNHDA and SQIVND (reference sequence). Trimming removed 5 bases from V and 0 bases from J; junction bases left unmatched: 0. This CDR3 is built from 13 residues. The CDR3, as DNA: TGTGCCAGTAGTGGACAGGCTAACTATGGCTACACCTTC. Residues: CASSGQANYGYTF.

This chain uses TRBV11-2 with TRBJ2-1, with D perhaps TRBD1 (6 bases). Germline CDR1 SGHAT, CDR2 FQNNGV. This CDR3 comprises 15 residues. V was pared by 1 base and J by 12 bases, with 19 bases between. The CDR3 is CASSLGALGTRVQFF. The CDR3 bases are TGTGCCAGCAGCTTAGGCGCCCTTGGGACAAGGGTGCAGTTCTTC.

This clone was counted once. CDR3: CASSAATGHGQPQHF. For the CDR3, the DNA is TGTGCCAGCAGCGCCGCGACAGGGCATGGTCAGCCCCAGCATTTT. This sequence joins TRBV21-1 and TRBJ1-5; TRBD1, the D gene given by the table, was not confirmed from the DNA. TRBV21-1 is flagged as a pseudogene. This CDR3 comprises 15 residues.

This clone was recorded once. The V and J genes are TRBV7-9 and TRBJ2-2, with 8 positions matching TRBD1. Germline CDR1 and CDR2: SEHNR and FQNEAQ (reference sequence). The CDR3 is 16 residues long. V lost 2 bases, J lost 2 bases, and 4 bases stayed unmatched. As DNA, the CDR3 is TGTGCCAGCAGCTTACGGACAGGGCATAACACCGGGGAGCTGTTTTTT. This codes for CASSLRTGHNTGELFF.